This TCR beta chain was observed in a study of cytomegalovirus exposure and HLA in healthy donors. J was trimmed by 9 bases and V by 3 bases; bases with no gene match: 11. The CDR3 covers 16 residues. Germline CDR1 SGHNT, CDR2 YENEEA. A multiplex PCR was run with 60 Vbeta primers and 13 Jbeta primers. Only in-frame clones appear in the TCRdb table, and some are missing; sequencing was by immunoSEQ multiplex PCR. The sample lists approximately 110,000 clones, about 79% seen once, with 2.5% to 3% in the top ten. Sequencing was carried out using PBMCs. The source of this sequence is a woman aged 18-29 years in good health and CMV-seropositive. The chain has TRBV11-3 and TRBJ2-1; 10 nucleotides align to TRBD2. The CDR3 reads CASSFRDYSGRSEQFF. The CDR3, as DNA: TGTGCCAGCAGCTTCCGGGATTATAGCGGGAGGAGTGAGCAGTTCTTC.